One sample yielded the 18 T cell receptor beta chains listed below, sequenced in a study of blood T cell repertoires in COVID-19. Sequenced by immunoSEQ multiplex PCR; TCRdb stores in-frame clones only, minus some. The sample yields over 150,000 clones, around four fifths seen once. Sequenced: peripheral blood. Receptors were obtained from a woman aged 80 or over with COVID-19, enrolled during active disease.

The sample holds a few counts of this clone. This sample also contains other DNA sequences that code for the same CDR3. CDR3 sequence: CASSQGSSYEQYF. Here the CDR3 DNA reads TGCGCCAGCAGCCAAGGCAGCTCCTACGAGCAGTACTTC. The chain uses TRBV4-1 and TRBJ2-7; D is unresolved. This CDR3 has 13 residues. The germline V gene has CDR1 MGHRA and CDR2 YSYEKL. Trimming pared 1 base from V and 0 bases from J, leaving 4 bases between.

This clone was seen just once. The J gene is TRBJ1-3, the V gene TRBV7-2; D is unclear. V gave up 5 bases and J gave up 10 bases, with 9 bases separating them. The CDR3 sequence is 11 residues long. Germline assignment: CDR1 SGHTA and CDR2 FQGNSA. In nucleotides, the CDR3 is TGTGCCAGCAGCCGCGGGGTTACCATATATTTT. This encodes CASSRGVTIYF.

The count of this clone is one. The gene calls are TRBV7-9 and TRBJ2-4, with D unresolved. The CDR3 contains 12 residues. V lost 2 bases and J lost 6, with 5 bases in between. Per germline, CDR1 SEHNR and CDR2 FQNEAQ (reference sequence). CDR3 in DNA: TGTGCCAGCAGCTTAAACAGAAACATTCAGTACTTC. This gives the protein CASSLNRNIQYF.

V gene TRBV3-1 (or the pseudogene TRBV3-2) combines with J gene TRBJ1-3, with 8 nucleotides matching TRBD1. Germline CDR1 and CDR2: LGHDT and YNNKEL (reference sequence). The CDR3 length is 15 residues. Unmatched junction bases numbered 2, after V lost 4 bases and J lost 0 bases. CDR3 region: CASSPTGVSGNTIYF. Written as DNA, the CDR3 is TGTGCCAGCAGCCCGACAGGGGTCTCTGGAAACACCATATATTTT.

The chain employs TRBV9 and TRBJ1-3, with D possibly being TRBD1 (5 bases). Deletions cut 4 bases from V and 4 bases from J, with 18 bases between. In germline, CDR1 is SGDLS, CDR2 YYNGEE. The length of the CDR3 is 16 residues. The CDR3 nucleotides read TGTGCCAGCAGCCCCCAGGGAGGGGCGGCAGGAAACACCATATATTTT. Translation: CASSPQGGAAGNTIYF.

This chain joins TRBV2 and TRBJ2-5; the match to TRBD2 covers 9 bases. This CDR3 region has 15 residues. V was pared by 5 bases and J by 1 base, with 5 bases of the junction left unmatched. Germline assignment: CDR1 SNHLY and CDR2 FYNNEI. The CDR3 loop is CASSTLTSGQETQYF. CDR3 bases: TGTGCCAGCAGTACCCTGACTAGCGGCCAAGAGACCCAGTACTTC.

The chain joins TRBV21-1 to TRBJ2-7; TRBD1, as called in the table, went unchecked against the DNA. TRBV21-1 is shown as a pseudogene. CDR3 length equals 14 residues. CDR3 sequence (DNA): TGTGCCAGCAGCAGTCCGGGACAGGGGAGGGTGCAGTACTTC. Amino acid sequence: CASSSPGQGRVQYF.

The chain recombines TRBV2 with TRBJ1-1, with D tentatively TRBD1 (5 bases). CDR1 is SNHLY and CDR2 is FYNNEI in the germline V gene. The CDR3 loop spans 13 amino acids. The germline V and J ends were trimmed by 6 bases and 5 bases, with 13 bases remaining between them. CDR3 coding DNA: TGTGCCAGCAGGGATGGGGGGGGGACTGAAGCTTTCTTT. It encodes CASRDGGGTEAFF. The whole variable domain, remainder taken from reference TRBV2 and TRBJ1-1, is EPEVTQTPSHQVTQMGQEVILRCVPISNHLYFYWYRQILGQKVEFLVSFYNNEISEKSEIFDDQFSVERPDGSNFTLKIRSTKLEDSAMYFCASRDGGGTEAFFGQGTRLTVV.

This chain connects TRBV19 to TRBJ1-6; D might be TRBD1 (6 bases). V was pared by 10 bases and J by 4 bases, with 14 bases between. The CDR3 is 14 residues long. CDR1 and CDR2 (germline): LNHDA, SQIVND (reference sequence). CDR3: CATSGQGYNSPLHF. CDR3 DNA sequence: TGTGCCACGTCAGGTCAGGGGTATAATTCACCCCTCCACTTT.

This clone was picked up a small number of times. J is TRBJ1-4 and V is TRBV11-2; 10 bases fit TRBD1. V lost 5 bases to trimming and J lost 7 bases; unmatched junction nucleotides: 4. This CDR3 spans 14 amino acids. Germline V gene sequence: CDR1 SGHAT, CDR2 FQNNGV. CDR3 sequence reads: CASSPGTGAEKLFF. The CDR3 DNA is TGTGCCAGCAGCCCCGGGACAGGGGCTGAAAAACTGTTTTTT.

The V call is TRBV18, the J call TRBJ2-7, with TRBD2 as a possible D gene (5 bases). Trimming left V 3 bases short and J 2 bases short, with 14 bases between. The CDR3 extends over 15 amino acids. Germline values: CDR1 KGHSH, CDR2 LQKENI. CDR3 amino acids: CASSPLSGKPYEQYF. For the CDR3, the DNA is TGTGCCAGCTCACCCCTTTCCGGGAAGCCCTACGAGCAGTACTTC.

This chain uses TRBV3-1 (or the pseudogene TRBV3-2) with TRBJ1-4; no clear D. CDR1 is LGHDT and CDR2 is YNNKEL in the germline V gene (reference sequence). The CDR3 spans 14 residues. V lost 2 bases to trimming and J lost 7 bases, with 11 bases between them. The CDR3 loop reads CASSQRVSGEKLFF. CDR3 bases: TGTGCCAGCAGCCAACGGGTTTCGGGTGAAAAACTGTTTTTT.

The chain couples TRBV18 to TRBJ1-2, with a weak D call TRBD1 (5 bases). The germline V and J ends were trimmed by 4 bases and 0 bases, with 12 bases remaining between them. The CDR3 consists of 15 residues. Germline CDR1 reads KGHSH; CDR2 reads LQKENI. The CDR3 reads CASSQGLSPNYGYTF. The CDR3 region has the DNA TGTGCCAGCTCACAGGGACTGTCCCCTAACTATGGCTACACCTTC.

CDR3 sequence: CSASTRTDTQYF. CDR3 DNA: TGCAGTGCTAGTACTCGCACAGATACGCAGTATTTT. V usage is TRBV20-1 and J usage is TRBJ2-3; D remains unclear. The CDR3 covers 12 residues. Germline V gives CDR1 DFQATT, CDR2 SNEGSKA (reference sequence). Trimming removed 3 bases from V and 1 base from J, with 5 bases in between.

The chain joins TRBV6-5 to TRBJ1-2; D is uncertain. Trimming took off 6 bases at V and 6 bases at J, with 17 bases between the two ends. The CDR3 has 14 residues. The germline V gene has CDR1 MNHEY and CDR2 SVGAGI. The CDR3 DNA reads TGTGCCAGCAGCGAGGGTTATGAGGTTGATGGCTACACCTTC. It specifies CASSEGYEVDGYTF.

The chain couples TRBV28 to TRBJ2-7; perhaps TRBD2 as D (5 bases). The V end was cut by 6 bases, the J end by 3 bases, with 15 bases between. The CDR3 is made up of 14 amino acids. CDR1 MDHEN and CDR2 SYDVKM come from the germline V gene. The CDR3 DNA is TGTGCCAGCAGCAGAACCGGGATCCTCTACGAGCAGTACTTC. Translation gives CASSRTGILYEQYF.

The rearrangement uses TRBV6-5 and TRBJ1-1; D not certain. The CDR3 sequence is 14 residues long. Germline CDR1 and CDR2: MNHEY and SVGAGI. V was clipped by 4 bases and J by 0 bases, with 9 bases between them. In DNA form, the CDR3 reads TGTGCCAGCAGTTCGCCAGGTATGAACACTGAAGCTTTCTTT. Amino acids: CASSSPGMNTEAFF.

This clone was picked up many times. The chain carries TRBV4-1 and TRBJ1-5; D might be TRBD1 (5 bases). CDR1 and CDR2 from the germline V gene are MGHRA and YSYEKL. The germline V and J ends were trimmed by 5 bases and 2 bases, with 10 bases remaining between them. The CDR3 covers 14 residues. The chain's CDR3 is CASSSTRGNQPQHF. The CDR3 DNA is TGCGCCAGCAGCTCTACCAGGGGCAATCAGCCCCAGCATTTT.